The rows below give T cell receptor beta chains drawn from one sample of a study of T cell responses to AZD1222 COVID-19 vaccine. Method: immunoSEQ multiplex PCR; TCRdb's copy keeps in-frame clones and lacks some. The profile covers roughly 140,000 clones, with about nine tenths appearing a single time and approximately 3.6% taken by the ten largest. The source was peripheral blood, collected on day 0 of AZD1222 vaccination. All receptors come from an adult in good health. Both conserved end residues are part of each CDR3. Fields, in order: J gene, D gene, clone size, V gene, CDR3 protein, CDR3 DNA. A D gene is named only where the DNA matches it firmly. Where a row states a size, it is once, few, many or the class of an expanded clone; other rows omit it.

TRBJ1-3,TRBD1,once,TRBV5-1,CASSFAQGSSGNTIYF,TGCGCCAGCAGCTTCGCACAGGGGTCCTCTGGAAACACCATATATTTT
TRBJ1-2,TRBD1,-,TRBV4-1,CASSQPRTGRGGYTF,TGCGCCAGCAGCCAACCTAGGACAGGGCGTGGAGGCTACACCTTC
TRBJ2-7,-,-,TRBV11-2,CASRAGAYEQYF,TGTGCCAGCAGGGCCGGCGCCTACGAGCAGTACTTC
TRBJ1-3,TRBD1,few,TRBV9,CASSAGQGVRNTIYF,TGTGCCAGCAGCGCGGGACAGGGAGTTAGAAACACCATATATTTT
TRBJ1-5,TRBD1,-,TRBV29-1,CSVALGGDNQPQHF,TGCAGCGTTGCGTTAGGGGGCGACAATCAGCCCCAGCATTTT
TRBJ1-1,-,-,TRBV6-5,CASSSATLGESTEAFF,TGTGCCAGCAGTTCGGCGACGCTTGGGGAATCCACTGAAGCTTTCTTT
TRBJ2-1,-,-,TRBV9,CASSVGENSYNEQFF,TGTGCCAGCAGCGTAGGCGAAAACTCCTACAATGAGCAGTTCTTC
TRBJ2-7,TRBD2,-,TRBV24-1,CATSDSKRSGDLYEQYF,TGTGCCACCAGTGATTCCAAAAGGAGCGGGGACCTGTACGAGCAGTACTTC
TRBJ1-3,-,few,TRBV30,CAWSPGATGNTIYF,TGTGCCTGGAGCCCTGGGGCAACTGGAAACACCATATATTTT
TRBJ2-2,TRBD2,-,TRBV10-3,CAISERLAGDLNTGELFF,TGTGCCATCAGTGAGAGACTAGCGGGAGATCTAAACACCGGGGAGCTGTTTTTT
TRBJ2-3,-,-,TRBV29-1,CSGGQGGTDTQYF,TGCAGCGGTGGGCAGGGAGGAACAGATACGCAGTATTTT
TRBJ1-6,-,-,TRBV23-1,CASSLLAGSNSPLHF,TGCGCCAGCAGTCTTCTGGCAGGTTCGAATTCACCCCTCCACTTT
TRBJ2-7,-,few,TRBV5-4,CASSLESSLISYEQYF,TGTGCCAGCAGCTTGGAAAGTAGCCTAATCTCCTACGAGCAGTACTTC
TRBJ2-1,-,-,TRBV5-1,CASSLQGLAYNEQFF,TGCGCCAGCAGCCTACAGGGACTGGCCTACAATGAGCAGTTCTTC
TRBJ2-7,-,once,TRBV30,CAWGASSYEQYF,TGTGCCTGGGGGGCCAGCTCCTACGAGCAGTACTTC